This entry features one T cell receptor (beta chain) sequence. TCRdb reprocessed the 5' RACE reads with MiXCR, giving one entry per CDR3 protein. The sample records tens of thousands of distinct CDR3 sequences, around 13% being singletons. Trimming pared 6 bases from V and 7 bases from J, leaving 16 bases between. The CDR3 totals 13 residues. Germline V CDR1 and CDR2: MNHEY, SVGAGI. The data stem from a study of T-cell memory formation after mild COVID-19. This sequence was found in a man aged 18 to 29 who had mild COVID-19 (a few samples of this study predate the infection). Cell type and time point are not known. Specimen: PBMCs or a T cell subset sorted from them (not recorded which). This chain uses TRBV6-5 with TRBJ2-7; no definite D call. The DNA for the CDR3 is TGTGCCAGCAGCGCCGACCCCCTCCGAGAGCAGTACTTC. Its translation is CASSADPLREQYF.